The 28 T cell receptor beta chains below were found in one sample sequenced in a study of T cell repertoires in cytomegalovirus infection. The antigens these receptors bind are not known. TCRdb reanalysed the reads using MiXCR and keeps one entry per CDR3 protein. The table includes roughly 990,000 distinct CDR3 sequences, more than 25% detected once. Sequencing used cultured CD8+ T cells from PBMCs, obtained from culture after CMV antigen stimulation. The receptors originated from a human donor in good health (CMV status not recorded). Some clones in this sample may be carry-over from other donors' samples.

The rearrangement joins TRBV11-2 to TRBJ2-1; 7 bases agree with TRBD1. Germline V CDR1 and CDR2: SGHAT, FQNNGV. CDR3 size: 16 residues. Losses at the gene ends were 0 bases for V and 6 bases for J; bases not matched to a gene: 8. The CDR3 reads CASSLDLGRGSNEQFF. CDR3 DNA: TGTGCCAGCAGCTTAGATTTGGGCAGGGGGAGCAATGAGCAGTTCTTC.

The gene calls are TRBV6-6 and TRBJ1-6, with unresolved D. Germline V gives CDR1 MNHNY, CDR2 SVGAGI (reference sequence). V lost 5 bases, J lost 0 bases, and 11 bases lay in between. The CDR3 runs to 16 residues. DNA for the CDR3: TGTGCCAGCAGTATCGACACGATCTCCTATAATTCACCCCTCCACTTT. Its protein product is CASSIDTISYNSPLHF.

This chain uses TRBV18 with TRBJ1-2; TRBD1 is a possible D gene (5 bases). CDR1 and CDR2 from the germline V gene are KGHSH and LQKENI. The V end lost 2 bases, the J end lost 3 bases, and 13 bases lay between the germline ends. This CDR3 has 15 residues. This chain's CDR3 is CASSPNQGLDYGYTF. CDR3 nucleotides: TGTGCCAGCTCACCAAATCAGGGTTTGGACTATGGCTACACCTTC.

A few counts support this clonotype. The chain is built from TRBV27 and TRBJ2-5; 7 bases map to TRBD2. Germline-derived CDR1 and CDR2 are MNHEY and SMNVEV (reference sequence). The CDR3 loop spans 17 amino acids. The trim removed 5 bases at V and 4 bases at J, leaving 16 bases unmatched. The CDR3 DNA sequence: TGTGCCAGCAGTCAACCCGGGGAGGGAGAGTACCGAGAGACCCAGTACTTC. Translation gives CASSQPGEGEYRETQYF.

As concerns this clonotype: At one boundary the junction diverges from the germline segment, which might be a read error. The rearrangement joins TRBV4-1 to TRBJ2-1; D remains ambiguous. The CDR3 totals 14 residues. Germline V gene data show CDR1 as MGHRA and CDR2 as YSYEKL. CDR3 region: CASSQASAQPRQVF. The CDR3 DNA reads TGCGCCAGCAGCCAAGCCTCCGCCCAACCCCGCCAAGTCTTC.

This clonotype was observed a few times. The rearrangement uses TRBV29-1 and TRBJ1-1; weak D call: TRBD1 (5 bases). This CDR3 has 12 residues. V was trimmed by 4 bases and J by 5 bases, leaving 11 bases between them. The germline V gene encodes CDR1 SQVTM and CDR2 ANQGSEA. CDR3 coding DNA: TGCAGCGTTGGGAGGGAGGGGACTGAAGCTTTCTTT. Encoded protein: CSVGREGTEAFF.

The chain recombines TRBV4-1 with TRBJ2-7; the match to TRBD1 covers 9 bases. This CDR3 contains 15 residues. V was clipped by 8 bases and J by 3 bases; unmatched bases: 11. The germline CDR1 and CDR2 sequences are MGHRA and YSYEKL. CDR3 loop: CASSHSGTGLYEQYF. CDR3 in DNA: TGCGCCAGCTCCCACTCCGGGACAGGGCTCTACGAGCAGTACTTC.

The chain joins TRBV29-1 to TRBJ1-6; the D gene is possibly TRBD1 (6 bases). CDR1 and CDR2 (germline): SQVTM, ANQGSEA. The germline V and J ends were trimmed by 5 bases and 3 bases, with 8 bases remaining between them. The CDR3 has 13 residues. As DNA, the CDR3 is TGCAGCGTTTTACAGGGCTATAATTCACCCCTCCACTTT. This encodes CSVLQGYNSPLHF.

This clonotype has more than one count but fewer than ten. The J gene is TRBJ1-2, the V gene TRBV14; the D is unclear. The CDR3 extends over 13 amino acids. Trimming removed 2 bases from V and 6 bases from J, with 10 bases in between. Per germline, CDR1 SGHDN and CDR2 FVKESK. As DNA, the CDR3 is TGTGCCAGCAGCCAACATCCGTGGGATGGCTACACCTTC. Its translation is CASSQHPWDGYTF.

This clonotype was seen many times. The chain combines TRBV7-9 with TRBJ2-1; 7 nucleotides align to TRBD2. The V gene's germline CDR1 is SEHNR and CDR2 FQNEAQ (reference sequence). The CDR3 runs 15 residues. The trim removed 10 bases at V and 6 bases at J, leaving 15 bases unmatched. DNA for the CDR3: TGTGCCACCTTCCCACTAGCGTCTAGGGGCAATGAGCAGTTCTTC. It codes for CATFPLASRGNEQFF.

The V call is TRBV27, the J call TRBJ2-7; D call uncertain. The germline V gene has CDR1 MNHEY and CDR2 SMNVEV (reference sequence). The length of the CDR3 is 13 residues. The V end lost 2 bases, the J end lost 6 bases, and 11 bases lay between the germline ends. The CDR3 DNA reads as TGTGCCAGCAGTTTAGAAGCTTACTGCGAGCAGTACTTC. Translating gives CASSLEAYCEQYF.

The chain recombines TRBV27 with TRBJ2-1; D is tentatively TRBD1 or TRBD2 (6 bases each). CDR1 and CDR2 from the germline V gene are MNHEY and SMNVEV (reference sequence). With 8 bases removed from V and 2 bases from J, the gap between germline ends came to 16 bases. This CDR3 spans 15 amino acids. The CDR3 coding sequence is TGTGCCAGCGGTAAAGAGGGGGGCCCCTACAATGAGCAGTTCTTC. Its protein is CASGKEGGPYNEQFF.

With respect to this clonotype: Given a much more abundant clone one base away, this may be a read error. J is TRBJ1-2 and V is TRBV7-9, with 7 bases that match TRBD1. Germline CDR1 and CDR2: SEHNR and FQNEAQ (reference sequence). The CDR3 sequence is 14 residues long. CDR3 loop: CASSSTGFRNGHTF. The CDR3 coding sequence is TGTGCCAGCAGCTCGACAGGGTTTCGGAATGGCCACACCTTC.

In this sample, this clonotype turned up many times. The chain is built from TRBV7-2 and TRBJ2-3, with D unresolved. The V end was cut by 5 bases, the J end by 1 base, with 10 bases between. Germline V gene data show CDR1 as SGHTA and CDR2 as FQGNSA. The CDR3 loop spans 14 amino acids. The chain's CDR3 is CASSQFLGTDTQYF. The CDR3 bases are TGTGCCAGCAGCCAATTCCTTGGCACAGATACGCAGTATTTT.

The V gene is TRBV19, the J gene TRBJ1-3; TRBD1 matches 10 bases. The V segment lost 0 bases and the J segment 2 bases; nucleotides outside the gene matches: 7. The CDR3 runs 18 residues. Germline CDR1 is LNHDA and CDR2 is SQIVND (reference sequence). The CDR3 coding sequence is TGTGCCAGTAGTATAGATCACGGACAGGGGGACGCTGGAAACACCATATATTTT. This gives the protein CASSIDHGQGDAGNTIYF.

The chain joins TRBV5-1 to TRBJ1-1; 9 nucleotides agree with TRBD1. The junction had 5 bases not matched to a gene; V was cut back by 4 bases and J by 4 bases. CDR1 and CDR2 (germline): SGHRS, YFSETQ. This CDR3 comprises 14 residues. CDR3 in DNA: TGCGCCAGCAGCGGAACGACAGGGGGCACTGAAGCTTTCTTT. Amino acid sequence: CASSGTTGGTEAFF.

The chain joins TRBV10-3 to TRBJ1-2; D call uncertain. V dropped 6 bases and J dropped 2 bases, with 7 bases sitting between them. The CDR3 loop spans 12 amino acids. Germline loops: CDR1 ENHRY, CDR2 SYGVKD. The DNA of the CDR3 is TGTGCCATCAGAGACGGGAACTATGGCTACACCTTC. It specifies CAIRDGNYGYTF.

This rearrangement joins TRBV4-3 to TRBJ2-7; D is uncertain. The CDR3 is 15 residues long. The germline V gene has CDR1 LGHNA and CDR2 YSLEER. V lost 1 base and J lost 0, with 10 bases in between. The CDR3 sequence: CASSQVDSSSYEQYF. In DNA, the CDR3 is TGCGCCAGCAGCCAAGTAGACTCCAGCTCCTACGAGCAGTACTTC.

This clonotype was recorded only once. This may come from a read error, since a much larger clone is one base off. This chain connects TRBV27 to TRBJ2-3; a weak D match, TRBD2 (7 bases). Trimming took off 2 bases at V and 2 bases at J, with 17 bases between the two ends. CDR3 size: 17 residues. In germline, CDR1 is MNHEY, CDR2 SMNVEV (reference sequence). The CDR3 region has the DNA TGTGCCAGCAGTTTAAGGGCTCGCGGGGGCCTCACAGATACGCAGTATTTT. Protein product: CASSLRARGGLTDTQYF.

Only a few counts were recorded for this clonotype. The V call is TRBV4-3, the J call TRBJ2-1; a possible D gene is TRBD1 (8 bases). Germline CDR1 LGHNA, CDR2 YSLEER. The CDR3 runs to 15 residues. V gave up 1 base and J gave up 6 bases, with 13 bases separating them. The CDR3 sequence: CASSQGTGRANEQFF. Written as DNA, the CDR3 is TGCGCCAGCAGCCAAGGGACAGGGAGGGCCAATGAGCAGTTCTTC.

As for this clonotype: A much more abundant neighbour one base away suggests this may be a read error. The rearrangement links TRBV2 to TRBJ2-1, with a possible D match to TRBD1 (6 bases). Germline values: CDR1 SNHLY, CDR2 FYNNEI. The CDR3 has 11 residues. V was pared by 8 bases and J by 8 bases, with 10 bases between. CDR3: CASVRGHEQFF. CDR3 nucleotides: TGTGCCAGCGTCAGGGGCCATGAGCAGTTCTTC. Looking up the rest from reference TRBV2 and TRBJ2-1 gives the full variable domain: EPEVTQTPSHQVTQMGQEVILRCVPISNHLYFYWYRQILGQKVEFLVSFYNNEISEKSEIFDDQFSVERPDGSNFTLKIRSTKLEDSAMYFCASVRGHEQFFGPGTRLTVL.

As to this clonotype: A read error is possible here, since a much larger clone lies one base away. DNA of the CDR3: TGTGCCAGCAGCCCCTTTCGGGGAGCGAACAATGAGCAGTTCTTC. Translating gives CASSPFRGANNEQFF. The V gene is TRBV7-2, the J gene TRBJ2-1, with D maybe TRBD2 (5 bases). CDR1 and CDR2 (germline): SGHTA, FQGNSA. V lost 5 bases and J lost 5, with 16 bases in between. This CDR3 contains 15 residues.

This sequence joins TRBV19 and TRBJ2-5; D remains unclear. The CDR3 has 15 amino acids. Trimming removed 4 bases at V and 4 bases at J, with 16 bases between. CDR1 and CDR2 from the germline V gene are LNHDA and SQIVND (reference sequence). The CDR3 DNA sequence: TGTGCCAGTAGTAAAAGAGGCTACCCCCCAGAGACCCAGTACTTC. Translated, it gives CASSKRGYPPETQYF.

The genes are TRBV5-6 and TRBJ1-1; no reliable D call. Germline loops: CDR1 SGHDT, CDR2 YYEEEE. CDR3 length: 12 residues. Trimming removed 1 base from V and 2 bases from J, with 3 bases in between. The CDR3 DNA reads TGTGCCAGCAGCTTGTATAACACTGAAGCTTTCTTT. It specifies CASSLYNTEAFF.

The chain links TRBV10-3 to TRBJ2-7, with D perhaps matching TRBD1 or TRBD2 (5 bases each). Trimming removed 7 bases at V and 5 bases at J, with 15 bases between. Germline loops: CDR1 ENHRY, CDR2 SYGVKD. This CDR3 has 13 amino acids. The CDR3 nucleotides read TGTGCCATCACTGTCGGGACCCCCCACGAGCAGTACTTC. Amino acid sequence: CAITVGTPHEQYF.

A few counts support this clonotype. The chain uses TRBV2 and TRBJ2-7; 8 bases fit TRBD1. This CDR3 comprises 14 residues. V trimming: 3 bases; J trimming: 4 bases; junction bases outside the gene matches: 5. Germline lookup yields CDR1 SNHLY and CDR2 FYNNEI. The CDR3 region is CASSEGRGRYEQYV. CDR3 DNA: TGTGCCAGCAGTGAGGGCAGGGGGCGATACGAGCAGTACGTC.

This clonotype occurred once. The rearrangement joins TRBV5-1 to TRBJ2-7; 10 bases are a match to TRBD2. Germline V lookup: CDR1 SGHRS, CDR2 YFSETQ. V shed 3 bases, J shed 3 bases, and the junction held 3 bases outside the gene matches. This CDR3 contains 14 residues. CDR3 region: CASSSPSGGYEQYF. CDR3 coding DNA: TGCGCCAGCAGCTCCCCTAGCGGGGGCTACGAGCAGTACTTC.

A few counts support this clonotype. The chain has TRBV7-9 and TRBJ1-2; TRBD1 matches 11 bases. J lost 4 bases, V lost 4 bases, and 8 bases had no gene match. This CDR3 contains 16 residues. Germline CDR1 is SEHNR and CDR2 is FQNEAQ (reference sequence). Here the CDR3 reads CASSSTTGQGVYGYTF. The CDR3 nucleotides are TGTGCCAGCAGCTCAACAACGGGACAGGGGGTCTATGGCTACACCTTC.